The 31 T cell receptor beta chains in this list originate from one sample, sequenced in a study of cytomegalovirus exposure and HLA in healthy donors (dated by TCRdb to the late 2010s). The library was obtained by the immunoSEQ multiplex PCR assay. This is the immuneACCESS table as TCRdb keeps it, with only in-frame sequences that have V and J called. A part of the clones is gone; compared with another copy, unresolved V genes explain less than half, and the rest is unexplained. The sample yields 330,000 or so clones; around 86% were counted once. The ten largest clones add up to around 0.84% of the sample. Sequenced sample: PBMCs. These receptors came from a woman aged 18-35 years in good health and CMV-seronegative.

This clone was seen a few times. The chain links TRBV9 to TRBJ2-1; 9 bases map to TRBD2. There are 14 residues in the CDR3. V dropped 9 bases and J dropped 3; count of bases not matched to a gene: 7. Germline CDR1 SGDLS, CDR2 YYNGEE. CDR3 in amino acids: CAILAGVGYNEQFF. Written as DNA, the CDR3 is TGTGCCATCTTAGCGGGAGTCGGCTACAATGAGCAGTTCTTC. Full variable domain (remainder filled in from reference TRBV9 and TRBJ2-1): DSGVTQTPKHLITATGQRVTLRCSPRSGDLSVYWYQQSLDQGLQFLIQYYNGEERAKGNILERFSAQQFPDLHSELNLSSLELGDSALYFCAILAGVGYNEQFFGPGTRLTVL.

The genes are TRBV5-4 and TRBJ1-1; D is undetermined. The CDR3 totals 17 residues. The germline V and J ends were trimmed by 3 bases and 0 bases, with 18 bases remaining between them. Germline V lookup: CDR1 SGHNT, CDR2 YYREEE (reference sequence). The CDR3 loop reads CASSSGVNHQLNTEAFF. CDR3 sequence (DNA): TGTGCCAGCAGCTCCGGGGTGAACCACCAATTGAACACTGAAGCTTTCTTT. The complete variable domain, with remaining parts taken from reference TRBV5-4 and TRBJ1-1, reads ETGVTQSPTHLIKTRGQQVTLRCSSQSGHNTVSWYQQALGQGPQFIFQYYREEENGRGNFPPRFSGLQFPNYSSELNVNALELDDSALYLCASSSGVNHQLNTEAFFGQGTRLTVV.

The gene calls are TRBV25-1 and TRBJ2-2; D may be TRBD1 (6 bases). This CDR3 region has 14 residues. Trimming removed 6 bases from V and 5 bases from J, with 13 bases in between. Per germline, CDR1 MGHDK and CDR2 SYGVNS. The CDR3 sequence: CASSPNRETGELFF. The CDR3 DNA follows: TGTGCCAGCAGCCCTAACAGGGAAACCGGGGAGCTGTTTTTT.

J is TRBJ2-2 and V is TRBV5-1; TRBD1 matches at 11 bases. This CDR3 comprises 17 residues. J lost 5 bases, V lost 1 base, and 7 bases had no gene match. The germline gives CDR1 SGHRS, CDR2 YFSETQ. The CDR3 DNA reads TGCGCCAGCAGCTTGAAGGCTGGGACAGGGGGTACCGGGGAGCTGTTTTTT. It codes for CASSLKAGTGGTGELFF.

Notes on this clone: Other DNA sequences in this specimen translate into the identical CDR3. V and J are TRBV2 and TRBJ2-1, with D unresolved. Germline assignment: CDR1 SNHLY and CDR2 FYNNEI. The CDR3 is 11 residues long. V lost 5 bases, J lost 8 bases, and 7 bases lay in between. CDR3 sequence: CASSSFDEQFF. The CDR3 DNA sequence: TGTGCCAGCAGTTCGTTCGATGAGCAGTTCTTC.

This clone was observed a single time. The rearrangement links TRBV2 to TRBJ2-5; TRBD2 aligns across 8 bases. Germline CDR1 and CDR2: SNHLY and FYNNEI. The CDR3 has 16 amino acids. J was trimmed by 2 bases and V by 6 bases; bases with no gene match: 11. CDR3 bases: TGTGCCAGCAGCCCCGGGCGGGAGGTCGGGCAAGAGACCCAGTACTTC. This translates into CASSPGREVGQETQYF.

This clone was found many times. The chain joins TRBV27 to TRBJ2-1; 8 bases fit TRBD1. Losses at the gene ends were 5 bases for V and 1 base for J; bases not matched to a gene: 4. CDR3 length: 15 residues. Germline V gives CDR1 MNHEY, CDR2 SMNVEV (reference sequence). CDR3 loop: CASSRQGRSYNEQFF. CDR3 bases: TGTGCCAGCAGTCGACAGGGGAGATCCTACAATGAGCAGTTCTTC.

This clone was counted between two and nine times. The rearrangement uses TRBV28 and TRBJ2-7; 7 bases align to TRBD1. V shed 6 bases and J 2 bases; nucleotides not matched to a gene: 7. Germline assignment: CDR1 MDHEN and CDR2 SYDVKM. The CDR3 runs 14 residues. The CDR3 sequence: CASSIPGQPYEQYF. For the CDR3, the DNA is TGTGCCAGCAGCATTCCGGGACAGCCCTACGAGCAGTACTTC.

This chain connects TRBV27 to TRBJ1-2; 7 bases are a match to TRBD1. Unmatched junction bases numbered 12, after V lost 6 bases and J lost 5 bases. This CDR3 comprises 15 residues. Germline V gives CDR1 MNHEY, CDR2 SMNVEV (reference sequence). CDR3 bases: TGTGCCAGCAGACGGGGAGCAGGGGGGTGGTATGGCTACACCTTC. As protein: CASRRGAGGWYGYTF.

CDR3 DNA sequence: TGTGCCAGCTCACCAGTACAGGGTGCAGCCTACGAGCAGTACTTC. Its translation is CASSPVQGAAYEQYF. The chain joins TRBV18 to TRBJ2-7; TRBD1 might be the D (6 bases). The V end was cut by 2 bases, the J end by 2 bases, with 13 bases between. Germline values: CDR1 KGHSH, CDR2 LQKENI. There are 15 residues in the CDR3.

The V and J genes are TRBV27 and TRBJ2-7; possibly TRBD1 for D (5 bases). The CDR3 contains 14 residues. The ends were cut back, 5 bases at V and 1 base at J, with 12 bases in the middle. Germline V lookup: CDR1 MNHEY, CDR2 SMNVEV (reference sequence). The DNA of the CDR3 is TGTGCCAGCAGTCCCAGACAGCTATCCTACGAGCAGTACTTC. It encodes CASSPRQLSYEQYF.

The chain is built from TRBV29-1 and TRBJ1-3; D call uncertain. The CDR3 loop spans 12 amino acids. Trimming removed 7 bases from V and 2 bases from J, with 9 bases in between. The V gene's germline CDR1 is SQVTM and CDR2 ANQGSEA. The CDR3, as DNA: TGCAGCGGCCGCGGGGCTGGAAACACCATATATTTT. It yields the protein CSGRGAGNTIYF.

The CDR3 loop reads CSVEGLAGADTQYF. CDR3 DNA sequence: TGCAGCGTAGAGGGACTAGCGGGAGCAGATACGCAGTATTTT. The chain employs TRBV29-1 and TRBJ2-3; 14 nucleotides align to TRBD2. This CDR3 is 14 amino acids long. J lost 4 bases, V lost 6 bases, and 3 bases had no gene match. The germline V gene has CDR1 SQVTM and CDR2 ANQGSEA.

The genes are TRBV19 and TRBJ2-2, with TRBD2 identical over 10 bases. From germline, CDR1 is LNHDA and CDR2 SQIVND (reference sequence). The CDR3 covers 15 residues. Losses at the gene ends were 3 bases for V and 4 bases for J; bases not matched to a gene: 2. CDR3 loop: CASSMWTSGTGELFF. The CDR3 coding sequence is TGTGCCAGTAGTATGTGGACTAGCGGCACCGGGGAGCTGTTTTTT.

The V gene is TRBV29-1, the J gene TRBJ1-5; 10 positions agree with TRBD1. Germline CDR1 is SQVTM and CDR2 is ANQGSEA. With V trimmed by 4 bases and J by 5 bases, 5 bases remained unmatched. The CDR3 is 14 amino acids. CDR3 DNA: TGCAGCGTTGCTGACAGGGGGCTCGATCAGCCCCAGCATTTT. Amino acids: CSVADRGLDQPQHF.

This chain links TRBV10-3 with TRBJ1-1, with TRBD1 matching 10 bases. The CDR3 totals 13 residues. Germline CDR1 is ENHRY and CDR2 is SYGVKD. The CDR3 nucleotides read TGTGCGACCTCGACAGGGGGCCCAACTGAAGCTTTCTTT. Translating it yields CATSTGGPTEAFF.

The rearrangement uses TRBV9 and TRBJ2-6; a weak D match, TRBD2 (5 bases). Germline CDR1 SGDLS, CDR2 YYNGEE. V was cut by 3 bases and J by 4 bases, with 17 bases left in between. The CDR3 sequence is 17 residues long. The CDR3: CASSALGVLLGANVLTF. CDR3 DNA sequence: TGTGCCAGCAGCGCCCTCGGGGTCCTCCTGGGGGCCAACGTCCTGACTTTC. The complete variable domain, with remaining parts taken from reference TRBV9 and TRBJ2-6, reads DSGVTQTPKHLITATGQRVTLRCSPRSGDLSVYWYQQSLDQGLQFLIQYYNGEERAKGNILERFSAQQFPDLHSELNLSSLELGDSALYFCASSALGVLLGANVLTFGAGSRLTVL.

This clone was counted once. This chain joins TRBV10-3 and TRBJ2-1, with D uncertain. The germline V gene encodes CDR1 ENHRY and CDR2 SYGVKD. The length of the CDR3 is 12 residues. Trimming took 4 bases from V and 8 from J, leaving 9 bases between them. CDR3 sequence: CAISGASDEQFF. In DNA form, the CDR3 reads TGTGCCATCAGTGGCGCAAGCGATGAGCAGTTCTTC.

The rearrangement uses TRBV29-1 and TRBJ2-5; 7 nucleotides agree with TRBD1. The junction had 7 bases not matched to a gene; V was cut back by 4 bases and J by 5 bases. The germline V gene has CDR1 SQVTM and CDR2 ANQGSEA. This CDR3 spans 13 amino acids. The chain's CDR3 is CSVGQGLGETQYF. The CDR3 DNA is TGCAGCGTTGGACAGGGCCTAGGGGAGACCCAGTACTTC.

The chain links TRBV7-2 to TRBJ2-7; tentatively, D is TRBD2 (5 bases). The germline V gene has CDR1 SGHTA and CDR2 FQGNSA. CDR3 length: 14 amino acids. Trimming took off 2 bases at V and 3 bases at J, with 11 bases between the two ends. CDR3: CASSLFLGDYEQYF. CDR3 sequence (DNA): TGTGCCAGCAGCTTATTTTTGGGAGACTACGAGCAGTACTTC.

This chain connects TRBV19 to TRBJ2-7, with 7 nucleotides matching TRBD1. The ends lost 6 bases at V and 3 bases at J; junction bases unmatched: 11. CDR3 length: 15 amino acids. Germline loops: CDR1 LNHDA, CDR2 SQIVND (reference sequence). The CDR3 coding sequence is TGTGCCAGTAGCACCCATGGGGACAGACTCTACGAGCAGTACTTC. It translates to CASSTHGDRLYEQYF.

The chain employs TRBV28 and TRBJ2-1; 11 positions agree with TRBD2. This CDR3 region has 18 residues. J gave up 7 bases and V 4 bases, and 15 bases lay outside the gene matches. Germline CDR1 reads MDHEN; CDR2 reads SYDVKM. CDR3 DNA: TGTGCCAGCAGTTCGTCCGGGACTAGCGGAGGGGGGTGGAATGAGCAGTTCTTC. Protein product: CASSSSGTSGGGWNEQFF.

The rearrangement uses TRBV5-4 and TRBJ1-3, with D uncertain. The V gene lost 0 bases and the J gene lost 2 bases, with 6 bases spanning the gap. Germline-derived CDR1 and CDR2 are SGHNT and YYREEE (reference sequence). The CDR3 is 14 amino acids. CDR3 sequence reads: CASSLGQTGNTIYF. The CDR3 coding sequence is TGTGCCAGCAGCTTGGGCCAGACTGGAAACACCATATATTTT.

V is TRBV19 and J is TRBJ2-7, with 11 bases matching TRBD1. The V segment lost 5 bases and the J segment 6 bases; nucleotides outside the gene matches: 12. The CDR3 extends over 16 amino acids. CDR1 is LNHDA, CDR2 SQIVND, per germline (reference sequence). The CDR3 region is CASSPYTGTGGSEQYF. The CDR3 bases are TGTGCCAGTAGTCCTTACACCGGGACAGGGGGATCCGAGCAGTACTTC.

V is TRBV4-2 and J is TRBJ2-3; TRBD2 matches at 13 bases. Germline V gene lookup returns CDR1 LGHNA and CDR2 YNFKEQ. Trimming cost V 1 base and J 2 bases; bases outside gene matches: 6. The CDR3 loop spans 18 amino acids. The CDR3 coding sequence is TGTGCCAGCAGCCAAGCGAGGGGACTAGCGGGGACCACAGATACGCAGTATTTT. Translation: CASSQARGLAGTTDTQYF.

The rearrangement links TRBV5-8 to TRBJ2-7; D gene unclear. The germline V gene has CDR1 SGHTS and CDR2 YDEGEE. The CDR3 runs to 15 residues. The ends were cut back, 4 bases at V and 6 bases at J, with 20 bases in the middle. CDR3 region: CASSTDGPGKSEQYF. CDR3 coding DNA: TGTGCCAGCAGCACAGACGGTCCCGGTAAAAGCGAGCAGTACTTC.

CDR3 in DNA: TGTGCCAGCAGCCAAAGTCAATCGTCCGAGAGCAATGAGCAGTTCTTC. Translating it yields CASSQSQSSESNEQFF. The chain recombines TRBV4-2 with TRBJ2-1; no clear D gene. The V gene's germline CDR1 is LGHNA and CDR2 YNFKEQ. The V end was cut by 2 bases, the J end by 6 bases, with 17 bases between. The CDR3 has 16 residues.

This sequence joins TRBV15 and TRBJ2-3; 7 nucleotides agree with TRBD2. V lost 3 bases, J lost 3 bases, and 6 bases stayed unmatched. CDR3 length: 15 residues. CDR1 is LNHNV, CDR2 YYDKDF, per germline (reference sequence). CDR3 sequence: CATSRGGLGTDTQYF. The CDR3 DNA reads as TGTGCCACCAGCAGGGGGGGGTTGGGTACAGATACGCAGTATTTT.

The CDR3 here is CASSQEGSPLYEQYF. In nucleotides, the CDR3 is TGCGCCAGCAGCCAAGAGGGCAGTCCGCTCTACGAGCAGTACTTC. The chain recombines TRBV4-3 with TRBJ2-7; D gene uncertain. V was trimmed by 0 bases and J by 3 bases, leaving 12 bases between them. Germline CDR1 is LGHNA and CDR2 is YSLEER. There are 15 residues in the CDR3.

This clone showed up just once. The V call is TRBV9, the J call TRBJ1-1; D is undetermined. The CDR3 has 16 residues. In germline, CDR1 is SGDLS, CDR2 YYNGEE. Deletions cut 0 bases from V and 1 base from J, with 13 bases between. The CDR3 DNA is TGTGCCAGCAGCGTAGGCGGAAGTCCGGCGAACACTGAAGCTTTCTTT. This gives the protein CASSVGGSPANTEAFF.

The rearrangement joins TRBV2 to TRBJ1-1; TRBD1 agrees at 7 bases. This CDR3 contains 12 residues. Unmatched junction bases numbered 1, after V lost 1 base and J lost 8 bases. Germline assignment: CDR1 SNHLY and CDR2 FYNNEI. CDR3 region: CASSEDRGEAFF. The CDR3 coding sequence is TGTGCCAGCAGTGAAGACAGGGGAGAAGCTTTCTTT.